Listed below are T cell receptor beta chains from one sample, sequenced in a study of blood T cells in healthy people across ages. MiXCR, applied by TCRdb to the 5' RACE reads, yields one record per CDR3 protein. The table includes 650,000 to 800,000 distinct CDR3 sequences, about 42% detected once. The material sequenced was blood. These receptors were collected from a man between 60 and 75 years old in good health. Each CDR3 is given with its conserved first and last residue. The order of the fields is D gene, J gene, V gene, clone size, CDR3 protein, CDR3 DNA. A D gene is named only where the DNA matches it firmly. Expanded clones are given a class, and other clones once, few, many or no size at all.

D: TRBD2; J: TRBJ2-1; V: TRBV12-3/TRBV12-4; size: -; CDR3: CASSSAGSISGVPYNEQFF; DNA: TGTGCCAGCAGTTCCGCCGGGTCGATTAGCGGGGTACCTTACAATGAGCAGTTCTTC
D: TRBD1; J: TRBJ2-7; V: TRBV5-1; size: once; CDR3: CASRPGTGISYEQYF; DNA: TGCGCCAGCAGACCCGGGACAGGGATCTCCTACGAGCAGTACTTC
D: TRBD1; J: TRBJ1-6; V: TRBV5-8; size: -; CDR3: CASSPDRGRSNSPLHF; DNA: TGTGCCAGCAGCCCGGACAGGGGGCGGAGTAATTCACCCCTCCACTTT
D: TRBD1; J: TRBJ2-7; V: TRBV9; size: -; CDR3: CASSVTDRDYEQYF; DNA: TGTGCCAGCAGCGTGACTGACAGGGACTACGAGCAGTACTTC
D: -; J: TRBJ1-5; V: TRBV9; size: few; CDR3: CASSVDVDPNQPQHF; DNA: TGTGCCAGCAGCGTAGATGTGGACCCCAATCAGCCCCAGCATTTT
D: -; J: TRBJ1-2; V: TRBV7-9; size: few; CDR3: CASSLFSRDGYTF; DNA: TGTGCCAGCAGCTTATTTTCGCGGGATGGCTACACCTTC
D: -; J: TRBJ2-2; V: TRBV6-2/TRBV6-3; size: few; CDR3: CASSYGRTQVTGELFF; DNA: TGTGCCAGCAGTTACGGGCGGACTCAGGTCACCGGGGAGCTGTTTTTT
D: TRBD2; J: TRBJ2-3; V: TRBV11-2; size: few; CDR3: CASTPRPTWTSGHNPTSDTQYF; DNA: TGTGCCAGCACCCCAAGACCTACCTGGACTAGCGGTCACAACCCTACTTCGGATACGCAGTATTTT
D: -; J: TRBJ2-7; V: TRBV6-6; size: -; CDR3: CASSYLLTNLYEQYF; DNA: TGTGCCAGCAGCTACCTGCTAACCAACCTCTACGAGCAGTACTTC
D: TRBD2; J: TRBJ2-1; V: TRBV2; size: -; CDR3: CASSEPGGSYNEQFF; DNA: TGTGCCAGCAGTGAACCGGGGGGGTCCTACAATGAGCAGTTCTTC
D: -; J: TRBJ2-1; V: TRBV7-3; size: -; CDR3: CASSPNRDIEQFF; DNA: TGTGCCAGCAGCCCCAACCGGGACATTGAGCAGTTCTTC
D: -; J: TRBJ1-1; V: TRBV12-3/TRBV12-4; size: -; CDR3: CASSSTSGPNTEAFF; DNA: TGTGCCAGCAGTTCCACCTCGGGCCCGAACACTGAAGCTTTCTTT
D: TRBD1; J: TRBJ2-3; V: TRBV7-2; size: few; CDR3: CASSPKPGQGAADTQYF; DNA: TGTGCCAGCAGCCCGAAGCCGGGACAGGGGGCGGCAGATACGCAGTATTTT
D: TRBD1; J: TRBJ1-2; V: TRBV7-2; size: -; CDR3: CASSWERGRPGYTF; DNA: TGTGCCAGCAGCTGGGAAAGGGGGCGTCCCGGCTACACCTTC
D: -; J: TRBJ1-4; V: TRBV20-1; size: few; CDR3: CSGRAGATNEKLFF; DNA: TGCAGTGGGAGAGCAGGGGCTACTAATGAAAAACTGTTTTTT
D: -; J: TRBJ1-2; V: TRBV6-1; size: few; CDR3: CASSEAPGAYGYTF; DNA: TGTGCCAGCAGTGAAGCCCCGGGGGCGTATGGCTACACCTTC
D: -; J: TRBJ2-5; V: TRBV7-2; size: few; CDR3: CASSLSVLGGGEQYF; DNA: TGTGCCAGCAGCTTAAGTGTGCTAGGTGGTGGTGAGCAGTACTTC
D: TRBD1; J: TRBJ2-5; V: TRBV6-6; size: few; CDR3: CASSYERQGRETQYF; DNA: TGTGCCAGCAGTTACGAGAGACAGGGAAGAGAGACCCAGTACTTC
D: -; J: TRBJ2-3; V: TRBV24-1; size: few; CDR3: CATSDSQVGDTQYF; DNA: TGTGCCACCAGTGATTCACAGGTGGGAGATACGCAGTATTTT
D: -; J: TRBJ2-7; V: TRBV11-3; size: -; CDR3: CASSSLRGLSYEQYF; DNA: TGTGCCAGCAGCTCGTTAAGGGGTTTATCCTACGAGCAGTACTTC
D: -; J: TRBJ2-7; V: TRBV7-2; size: few; CDR3: CASRIREGGWEQYF; DNA: TGTGCCAGCAGAATAAGAGAAGGGGGTTGGGAGCAGTACTTC
D: -; J: TRBJ2-5; V: TRBV6-2/TRBV6-3; size: few; CDR3: CASSWTQETQYF; DNA: TGTGCCAGCAGTTGGACCCAAGAGACCCAGTACTTC
D: -; J: TRBJ2-3; V: TRBV4-1; size: once; CDR3: CASSPEGRDTQYF; DNA: TGCGCCAGCAGCCCGGAGGGGAGGGATACGCAGTATTTT
D: TRBD1; J: TRBJ1-2; V: TRBV4-1; size: few; CDR3: CASTATGADYGYTF; DNA: TGCGCCAGCACCGCGACAGGGGCGGATTATGGCTACACCTTC
D: TRBD2; J: TRBJ2-1; V: TRBV11-2; size: -; CDR3: CASSVGTSGGITYNEQFF; DNA: TGTGCCAGCAGCGTTGGGACTAGCGGGGGGATTACCTACAATGAGCAGTTCTTC